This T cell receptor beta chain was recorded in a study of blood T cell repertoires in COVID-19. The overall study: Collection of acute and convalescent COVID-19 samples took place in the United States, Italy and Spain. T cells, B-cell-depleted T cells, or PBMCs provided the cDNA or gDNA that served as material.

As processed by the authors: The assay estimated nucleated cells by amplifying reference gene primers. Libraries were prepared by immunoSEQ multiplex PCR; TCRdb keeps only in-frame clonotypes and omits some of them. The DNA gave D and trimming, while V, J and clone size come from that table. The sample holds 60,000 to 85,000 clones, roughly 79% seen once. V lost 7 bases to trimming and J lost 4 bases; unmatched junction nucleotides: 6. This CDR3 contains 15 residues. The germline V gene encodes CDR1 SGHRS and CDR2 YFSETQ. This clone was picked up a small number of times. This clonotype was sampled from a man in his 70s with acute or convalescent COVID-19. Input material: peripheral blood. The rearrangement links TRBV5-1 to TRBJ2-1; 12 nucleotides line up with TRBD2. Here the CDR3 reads CASGSGLAGYNEQFF. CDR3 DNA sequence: TGCGCCAGCGGGAGTGGACTAGCGGGGTACAATGAGCAGTTCTTC.